Given below is one T cell receptor beta chain in context. Its antigen is not known. The CDR3 has 16 residues. Germline assignment: CDR1 SGHNT and CDR2 YENEEA. The V gene lost 1 base and the J gene lost 4 bases, with 14 bases spanning the gap. Clones were read by immunoSEQ multiplex PCR, and TCRdb kept only the in-frame ones, dropping some. The data hold roughly 97,000 clones, with 80% to 90% observed a single time. This sample was taken from a study of T cell responses to AZD1222 COVID-19 vaccine. Findings and caveats of the study: Spike-specific TCR breadth and depth were elevated following two AZD1222 doses.

The chain has TRBV11-3 and TRBJ2-1; D tentatively reads TRBD1 or TRBD2 (5 bases each). Source: peripheral blood, taken on day 0 of AZD1222 vaccination. The sequence came from an adult in good health. This CDR3 is CASSLGGTTGYNEQFF. The DNA for the CDR3 is TGTGCCAGCAGCTTAGGGGGGACCACTGGATACAATGAGCAGTTCTTC.